These 28 T cell receptor beta chains share one sample of origin, sequenced in a study of T cell responses to AZD1222 COVID-19 vaccine. Sequenced by immunoSEQ multiplex PCR; TCRdb stores in-frame clones only, minus some. The sample consists of 95,000 to 150,000 clones, more than 75% of them appearing once. This sample comprised peripheral blood, obtained on day 0 of AZD1222 vaccination. Receptors were obtained from an adult in good health.

This chain links TRBV28 with TRBJ1-5; the D is unclear. Trimming took 6 bases from V and 4 from J, leaving 7 bases between them. Germline CDR1 reads MDHEN; CDR2 reads SYDVKM. The CDR3 contains 12 residues. CDR3 amino acids: CASRSGNQPQHF. As DNA, the CDR3 is TGTGCCAGCAGATCAGGTAATCAGCCCCAGCATTTT.

The genes are TRBV11-2 and TRBJ1-2; D is ambiguous. CDR3 length equals 15 residues. The germline CDR1 and CDR2 sequences are SGHAT and FQNNGV. Trimming stripped 1 base from V and 8 bases from J, with 17 bases between. The CDR3 is CASSLVGLNGYGYTF. The CDR3 DNA sequence: TGTGCCAGCAGCTTAGTTGGATTGAACGGATACGGCTACACCTTC.

The rearrangement joins TRBV5-1 to TRBJ2-1, with 9 bases aligning to TRBD2. The CDR3 has 15 residues. Germline V CDR1 and CDR2: SGHRS, YFSETQ. The V and J ends lost 6 bases and 9 bases, in that order; junction bases with no gene match: 13. CDR3 sequence reads: CASNVGHGLASEQFF. The CDR3 DNA follows: TGCGCCAGCAACGTGGGGCATGGACTAGCGAGTGAGCAGTTCTTC. Combining the CDR3 with reference TRBV5-1 and TRBJ2-1 gives the whole variable domain KAGVTQTPRYLIKTRGQQVTLSCSPISGHRSVSWYQQTPGQGLQFLFEYFSETQRNKGNFPGRFSGRQFSNSRSEMNVSTLELGDSALYLCASNVGHGLASEQFFGPGTRLTVL.

V and J are TRBV5-1 and TRBJ1-2, with TRBD1 identical over 11 bases. There are 14 residues in the CDR3. The V gene end was trimmed by 4 bases and the J gene end by 8 bases; junction bases not matched to a gene: 7. Germline CDR1 is SGHRS and CDR2 is YFSETQ. CDR3 in DNA: TGCGCCAGCAGCGAGGGGACAGGGGGTTTGGGCTACACCTTC. As protein: CASSEGTGGLGYTF.

This clone has just one count. The chain links TRBV10-2 to TRBJ2-5, with D hard to call. Trimming cost V 7 bases and J 5 bases, with 17 bases left between them. CDR3 size: 14 residues. Germline assignment: CDR1 WSHSY and CDR2 SAAADI. The CDR3 spells CASTRVVPTETQYF. CDR3 nucleotide sequence: TGCGCCAGCACCCGGGTGGTTCCGACGGAGACCCAGTACTTC.

The CDR3 sequence: CASSSDGDTQYF. DNA for the CDR3: TGTGCCAGCAGCTCGGACGGGGATACGCAGTATTTT. The V call is TRBV7-9, the J call TRBJ2-3; D gene ambiguous. V lost 4 bases to trimming and J lost 6 bases, with 8 bases between them. CDR3 length: 12 amino acids. Germline lookup yields CDR1 SEHNR and CDR2 FQNEAQ (reference sequence). Variable domain in full (rest from reference TRBV7-9 and TRBJ2-3): DTGVSQNPRHKITKRGQNVTFRCDPISEHNRLYWYRQTLGQGPEFLTYFQNEAQLEKSRLLSDRFSAERPKGSFSTLEIQRTEQGDSAMYLCASSSDGDTQYFGPGTRLTVL.

The chain employs TRBV18 and TRBJ1-4, with D hard to call. This CDR3 is 15 amino acids long. Trimming stripped 5 bases from V and 8 bases from J, with 18 bases between. The germline V gene has CDR1 KGHSH and CDR2 LQKENI. CDR3 protein: CASSKLRSDGEKLFF. The CDR3 coding sequence is TGTGCCAGCTCAAAACTCAGGTCCGATGGGGAAAAACTGTTTTTT. The entire variable domain, with the rest obtained from reference TRBV18 and TRBJ1-4, is as follows: NAGVMQNPRHLVRRRGQEARLRCSPMKGHSHVYWYRQLPEEGLKFMVYLQKENIIDESGMPKERFSAEFPKEGPSILRIQQVVRGDSAAYFCASSKLRSDGEKLFFGSGTQLSVL.

V usage is TRBV27 and J usage is TRBJ2-7; TRBD2 is a possible D gene (6 bases). Germline V gives CDR1 MNHEY, CDR2 SMNVEV (reference sequence). The CDR3 length is 14 residues. Trimming shortened V by 0 bases and J by 5 bases, and 11 bases separated the two germline ends. The CDR3 region has the DNA TGTGCCAGCAGTTTATCCTGGCGGGGCAACGAGCAGTACTTC. Translated: CASSLSWRGNEQYF.

The chain employs TRBV10-2 and TRBJ2-7, with TRBD1 matching over 8 bases. CDR3 length: 17 residues. V lost 7 bases, J lost 2 bases, and 16 bases stayed unmatched. Germline V gene lookup returns CDR1 WSHSY and CDR2 SAAADI. CDR3 region: CASTSWTGTVVPYEQYF. The CDR3 DNA is TGCGCCAGCACCAGCTGGACAGGGACCGTAGTTCCCTACGAGCAGTACTTC.

V is TRBV4-2 and J is TRBJ2-1; TRBD2 aligns across 16 bases. CDR3 length equals 17 residues. CDR1 and CDR2 from the germline V gene are LGHNA and YNFKEQ. V shed 0 bases and J 15 bases; nucleotides not matched to a gene: 11. CDR3 nucleotide sequence: TGTGCCAGCAGCCAAGATTTGCCTCCGGGACTAGCGGGAGGGCCGTTCTTC. It encodes CASSQDLPPGLAGGPFF.

V gene TRBV3-1 (or the pseudogene TRBV3-2) combines with J gene TRBJ2-7, with D perhaps matching TRBD1 (6 bases). CDR1 LGHDT and CDR2 YNNKEL come from the germline V gene (reference sequence). V shed 3 bases and J shed 2 bases, with 11 bases lying between them. CDR3 length equals 14 residues. The CDR3 loop reads CASSHKQGTYEQYF. The CDR3 DNA follows: TGTGCCAGCAGCCACAAACAGGGCACCTACGAGCAGTACTTC.

This clone was found many times. The chain has TRBV10-3 and TRBJ2-1; 7 bases fit TRBD1. The CDR3 extends over 14 amino acids. V lost 0 bases and J lost 9; bases outside the gene matches: 5. Per germline, CDR1 ENHRY and CDR2 SYGVKD. The CDR3 sequence: CAISESTRDSEQFF. Here the CDR3 DNA reads TGTGCCATCAGTGAGTCGACCAGGGACAGTGAGCAGTTCTTC.

CDR3 protein: CASSLGRPQIDTQYF. Written as DNA, the CDR3 is TGCGCCAGCAGCTTGGGACGGCCCCAGATAGATACGCAGTATTTT. This sequence joins TRBV5-1 and TRBJ2-3; D is unresolved. The ends were cut back, 0 bases at V and 5 bases at J, with 13 bases in the middle. Germline CDR1 is SGHRS and CDR2 is YFSETQ. The CDR3 sequence is 15 residues long.

This sequence joins TRBV12-1 and TRBJ1-2; TRBD1 is the table's D call, not checked against the DNA. TRBV12-1 is annotated as a pseudogene. This CDR3 is 14 amino acids long. The CDR3 sequence: CASSLDSANYGYTF. The DNA of the CDR3 is TGTGCCAGCAGCCTGGACAGCGCTAACTATGGCTACACCTTC.

V is TRBV28 and J is TRBJ1-1; a possible D gene is TRBD1 (6 bases). From germline, CDR1 is MDHEN and CDR2 SYDVKM. The CDR3 consists of 15 residues. V lost 3 bases and J 6 bases, leaving 17 bases between the germline ends. As DNA, the CDR3 is TGTGCCAGCAGTTTGCCAACAGGGCTTAATGCTGAAGCTTTCTTT. Residues: CASSLPTGLNAEAFF.

The V gene is TRBV18, the J gene TRBJ1-4, with D uncertain. V lost 3 bases, J lost 2 bases, and 7 bases lay in between. CDR3 length: 14 residues. The V gene's germline CDR1 is KGHSH and CDR2 LQKENI. The CDR3 region has the DNA TGTGCCAGCTCACCCCCGGGCACTAATGAAAAACTGTTTTTT. Translation gives CASSPPGTNEKLFF.

For the CDR3, the DNA is TGTGCCAGCGGGGTCACCACCTACAATGAGCAGTTCTTC. Encoded protein: CASGVTTYNEQFF. V and J are TRBV28 and TRBJ2-1; D remains unclear. The CDR3 extends over 13 amino acids. Germline V gene sequence: CDR1 MDHEN, CDR2 SYDVKM. The ends were cut back, 8 bases at V and 2 bases at J, with 10 bases in the middle.

The V gene is TRBV7-9, the J gene TRBJ2-2; 10 nucleotides line up with TRBD2. Germline values: CDR1 SEHNR, CDR2 FQNEAQ (reference sequence). With 11 bases clipped from V and 5 bases from J, the junction kept 8 bases outside the gene matches. The CDR3 covers 14 residues. CDR3 nucleotides: TGTGCCTGCAAACTAGCGGGACCGACCGGGGAGCTGTTTTTT. Residues: CACKLAGPTGELFF.

The rearrangement links TRBV19 to TRBJ2-1; weak D call: TRBD2 (6 bases). Trimming cost V 9 bases and J 0 bases, with 9 bases left between them. Germline CDR1 and CDR2: LNHDA and SQIVND (reference sequence). This CDR3 region has 13 residues. The CDR3 bases are TGTGCCAGCGCGGGGAGCTCCTACAATGAGCAGTTCTTC. Its translation: CASAGSSYNEQFF. The entire variable domain, with the rest obtained from reference TRBV19 and TRBJ2-1, is as follows: DGGITQSPKYLFRKEGQNVTLSCEQNLNHDAMYWYRQDPGQGLRLIYYSQIVNDFQKGDIAEGYSVSREKKESFPLTVTSAQKNPTAFYLCASAGSSYNEQFFGPGTRLTVL.

CDR3 nucleotide sequence: TGTGCCAGCAAGAGGACAACCTCGACCGGGCTCAATGAGCAGTTCTTC. Its protein is CASKRTTSTGLNEQFF. The chain couples TRBV28 to TRBJ2-1, with D perhaps matching TRBD1 (5 bases). The CDR3 runs 16 residues. The V end lost 7 bases, the J end lost 6 bases, and 22 bases lay between the germline ends. Germline V gene lookup returns CDR1 MDHEN and CDR2 SYDVKM.

This clone was picked up one time. The chain recombines TRBV19 with TRBJ2-1, with 15 bases lining up with TRBD2. With 3 bases clipped from V and 0 bases from J, the junction kept 6 bases outside the gene matches. CDR1 and CDR2 from the germline V gene are LNHDA and SQIVND (reference sequence). CDR3 length equals 19 residues. CDR3 in DNA: TGTGCCAGTAGTATGGGACTAGCGGGAGGCCCCAGCTCCTACAATGAGCAGTTCTTC. It encodes CASSMGLAGGPSSYNEQFF.

This chain connects TRBV4-1 to TRBJ2-4, with 8 bases lining up with TRBD1. Per the germline V gene, CDR1 is MGHRA and CDR2 is YSYEKL. The CDR3 loop spans 17 amino acids. The V gene end was trimmed by 2 bases and the J gene end by 0 bases; junction bases not matched to a gene: 6. As DNA, the CDR3 is TGCGCCAGCAGCCAACCGGGACAGGCTCTAGCCAAAAACATTCAGTACTTC. Its protein is CASSQPGQALAKNIQYF.

The chain couples TRBV19 to TRBJ1-5, with D perhaps TRBD1 (5 bases). Germline assignment: CDR1 LNHDA and CDR2 SQIVND (reference sequence). This CDR3 has 17 amino acids. Trimming cost V 3 bases and J 4 bases, with 19 bases left between them. For the CDR3, the DNA is TGTGCCAGTAGTATGATTATGGGGACTGGGGGGAATCAGCCCCAGCATTTT. It specifies CASSMIMGTGGNQPQHF.

The V and J genes are TRBV4-2 and TRBJ1-1; TRBD1 agrees at 9 bases. The CDR3 has 16 amino acids. V was pared by 0 bases and J by 5 bases, with 7 bases of the junction left unmatched. CDR1 LGHNA and CDR2 YNFKEQ come from the germline V gene. The CDR3 DNA is TGTGCCAGCAGCCAAGAAGGAACAGGGGGCAGGACTGAAGCTTTCTTT. Its translation is CASSQEGTGGRTEAFF.

J is TRBJ2-1 and V is TRBV12-5; tentatively, D is TRBD2 (6 bases). Looked up from germline, CDR1 is LGHNT and CDR2 is FRNRAP. Trimming cost V 1 base and J 7 bases, with 8 bases left between them. The CDR3 sequence is 13 residues long. This chain's CDR3 is CASGLGGVNEQFF. CDR3 nucleotides: TGTGCTAGTGGTTTGGGGGGGGTGAATGAGCAGTTCTTC.

The chain uses TRBV3-1 (or the pseudogene TRBV3-2) and TRBJ1-2; D perhaps matches TRBD1 (6 bases). CDR1 is LGHDT and CDR2 is YNNKEL in the germline V gene (reference sequence). The V end lost 0 bases, the J end lost 8 bases, and 16 bases lay between the germline ends. The CDR3 is made up of 15 amino acids. In nucleotides, the CDR3 is TGTGCCAGCAGCCAAGATGGGGGGGACAATAGAGGCTACACCTTC. Its translation: CASSQDGGDNRGYTF.

The chain couples TRBV11-3 to TRBJ2-2; D perhaps matches TRBD1 (5 bases). Germline loops: CDR1 SGHNT, CDR2 YENEEA. CDR3 length: 14 residues. Trimming took 3 bases from V and 5 from J, leaving 10 bases between them. In nucleotides, the CDR3 is TGTGCCAGCAGCTTGGGGCCTTCGACCGGGGAGCTGTTTTTT. Its translation is CASSLGPSTGELFF.

The V call is TRBV12-3 or TRBV12-4, the J call TRBJ1-2; no clear D gene. The CDR3 has 12 residues. V lost 1 base and J lost 8, with 8 bases in between. CDR3 nucleotides: TGTGCCAGCAGTTTAGTCTCAACGGGCTACACCTTC. It specifies CASSLVSTGYTF.